The 9 T cell receptor beta chains listed next were all sequenced from one sample in a study of blood T cell repertoires in COVID-19. Repertoires were generated with immunoSEQ multiplex PCR, while TCRdb's copy carries only in-frame clones and drops some. The table has more than 200,000 clones, about 90% seen once. The sequenced material came from PBMCs or T cells enriched from blood (not recorded which). These receptors were collected from a man aged 30 to 39 who had recovered from COVID-19.

The rearrangement uses TRBV19 and TRBJ1-3; the D is unclear. This CDR3 has 15 amino acids. Germline values: CDR1 LNHDA, CDR2 SQIVND (reference sequence). The ends were cut back, 3 bases at V and 0 bases at J, with 9 bases in the middle. The CDR3 DNA reads TGTGCCAGTAGTATCGGACTGTACTCTGGAAACACCATATATTTT. Its protein product is CASSIGLYSGNTIYF.

The sample holds one count of this clone. The chain employs TRBV28 and TRBJ2-5; 7 positions agree with TRBD1. There are 14 residues in the CDR3. CDR1 and CDR2 (germline): MDHEN, SYDVKM. After removal of 4 bases from V and 5 bases from J, the junction contained 7 bases not matched to a gene. CDR3 sequence: CASSSADREETQYF. CDR3 DNA: TGTGCCAGCAGTTCGGCAGACAGGGAGGAGACCCAGTACTTC.

This sequence joins TRBV11-3 and TRBJ2-7, with 11 bases aligning to TRBD1. The V segment lost 5 bases and the J segment 2 bases; nucleotides outside the gene matches: 2. Germline assignment: CDR1 SGHNT and CDR2 YENEEA. This CDR3 is built from 14 residues. CDR3: CASSPGQGAYEQYF. In DNA, the CDR3 is TGTGCCAGCAGCCCGGGACAGGGGGCCTACGAGCAGTACTTC. Complete variable domain (other parts from reference TRBV11-3 and TRBJ2-7): EAGVVQSPRYKIIEKKQPVAFWCNPISGHNTLYWYLQNLGQGPELLIRYENEEAVDDSQLPKDRFSAERLKGVDSTLKIQPAELGDSAVYLCASSPGQGAYEQYFGPGTRLTVT.

This clone was detected a few times. The chain has TRBV19 and TRBJ1-1; D possibly corresponds to TRBD1 (5 bases). CDR1 is LNHDA, CDR2 SQIVND, per germline (reference sequence). Trimming shortened V by 6 bases and J by 1 base, and 9 bases separated the two germline ends. The CDR3 extends over 13 amino acids. In DNA form, the CDR3 reads TGTGCCAGTAGGGGGCGGCGGAACACTGAAGCTTTCTTT. Its protein is CASRGRRNTEAFF.

The chain links TRBV11-2 to TRBJ1-2; possible D gene TRBD1, 5 bases. Germline V gives CDR1 SGHAT, CDR2 FQNNGV. V lost 7 bases to trimming and J lost 1 base, with 16 bases between them. The CDR3 runs to 15 residues. CDR3 loop: CASTQGRDYNYGYTF. The CDR3 nucleotides read TGTGCCAGCACCCAAGGTCGGGACTATAACTATGGCTACACCTTC.

The chain recombines TRBV4-1 with TRBJ2-3; D may be TRBD1 (5 bases). Deletions cut 4 bases from V and 0 bases from J, with 14 bases between. CDR3 length equals 16 residues. Per germline, CDR1 MGHRA and CDR2 YSYEKL. For the CDR3, the DNA is TGCGCCAGCAGCCCCCGGACACTCGGTAGCACAGATACGCAGTATTTT. Translated: CASSPRTLGSTDTQYF.

The rearrangement links TRBV7-6 to TRBJ2-7; no clear D gene. V gave up 1 base and J gave up 7 bases, with 14 bases separating them. From germline, CDR1 is SGHVS and CDR2 FNYEAQ. The CDR3 loop spans 14 amino acids. The CDR3 loop is CASSLEVPAGEQYF. The CDR3, as DNA: TGTGCCAGCAGCTTAGAAGTACCCGCCGGGGAGCAGTACTTC.

This clone was recorded only once. V gene TRBV19 combines with J gene TRBJ1-2; 10 bases line up with TRBD1. The junction had 7 bases not matched to a gene; V was cut back by 4 bases and J by 5 bases. This CDR3 contains 15 residues. CDR1 LNHDA and CDR2 SQIVND come from the germline V gene (reference sequence). Here the CDR3 reads CASSTLGQGVYGYTF. The CDR3 DNA reads TGTGCCAGTAGTACCCTTGGACAGGGGGTGTATGGCTACACCTTC.

The CDR3 protein is CASSPTPNYGYTF. In DNA, the CDR3 is TGTGCCAGCTCACCCACACCAAACTATGGCTACACCTTC. The J gene is TRBJ1-2, the V gene TRBV18, with no clear D. The CDR3 contains 13 residues. Trimming removed 3 bases from V and 2 bases from J, with 7 bases in between. Looked up from germline, CDR1 is KGHSH and CDR2 is LQKENI.